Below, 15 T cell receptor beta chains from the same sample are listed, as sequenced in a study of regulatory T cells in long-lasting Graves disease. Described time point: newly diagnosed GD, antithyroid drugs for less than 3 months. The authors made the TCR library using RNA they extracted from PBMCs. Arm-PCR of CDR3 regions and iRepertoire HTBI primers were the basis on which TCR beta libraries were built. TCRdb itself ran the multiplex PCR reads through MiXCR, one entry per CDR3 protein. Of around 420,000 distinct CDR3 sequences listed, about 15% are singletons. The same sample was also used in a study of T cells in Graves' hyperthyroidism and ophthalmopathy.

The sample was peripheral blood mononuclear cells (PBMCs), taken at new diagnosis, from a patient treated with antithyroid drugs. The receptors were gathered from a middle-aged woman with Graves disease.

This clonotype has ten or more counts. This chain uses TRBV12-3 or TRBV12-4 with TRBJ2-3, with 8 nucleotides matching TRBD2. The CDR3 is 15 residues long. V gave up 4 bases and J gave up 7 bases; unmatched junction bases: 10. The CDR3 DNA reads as TGTGCCAGCAGTTCCTCCGGGACTAGGGGGAATACGCAGTATTTT. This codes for CASSSSGTRGNTQYF.

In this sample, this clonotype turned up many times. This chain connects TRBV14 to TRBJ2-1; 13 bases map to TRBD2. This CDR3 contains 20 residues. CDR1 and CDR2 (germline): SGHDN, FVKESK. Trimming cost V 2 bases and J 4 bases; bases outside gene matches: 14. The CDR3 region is CASSQPPGLAGVWGYNEQFF. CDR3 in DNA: TGTGCCAGCAGCCAACCCCCTGGACTAGCGGGAGTTTGGGGATACAATGAGCAGTTCTTC.

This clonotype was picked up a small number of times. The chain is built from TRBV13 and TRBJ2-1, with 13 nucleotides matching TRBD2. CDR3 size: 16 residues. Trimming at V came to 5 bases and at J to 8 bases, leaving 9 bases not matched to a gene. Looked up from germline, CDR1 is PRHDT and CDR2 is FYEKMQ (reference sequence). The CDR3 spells CASSRTSGSMWHEQFF. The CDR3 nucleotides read TGTGCCAGCAGCCGGACTAGCGGGAGTATGTGGCATGAGCAGTTCTTC. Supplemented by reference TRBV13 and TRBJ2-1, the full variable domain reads AAGVIQSPRHLIKEKRETATLKCYPIPRHDTVYWYQQGPGQDPQFLISFYEKMQSDKGSIPDRFSAQQFSDYHSELNMSSLELGDSALYFCASSRTSGSMWHEQFFGPGTRLTVL.

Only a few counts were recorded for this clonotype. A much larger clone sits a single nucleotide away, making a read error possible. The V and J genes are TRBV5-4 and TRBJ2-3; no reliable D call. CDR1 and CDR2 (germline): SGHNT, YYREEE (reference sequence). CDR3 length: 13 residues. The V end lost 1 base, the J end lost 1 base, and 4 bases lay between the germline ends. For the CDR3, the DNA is TGTGCCAGCAGCTTGCATGGCACAGATACGCAGTATTTT. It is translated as CASSLHGTDTQYF.

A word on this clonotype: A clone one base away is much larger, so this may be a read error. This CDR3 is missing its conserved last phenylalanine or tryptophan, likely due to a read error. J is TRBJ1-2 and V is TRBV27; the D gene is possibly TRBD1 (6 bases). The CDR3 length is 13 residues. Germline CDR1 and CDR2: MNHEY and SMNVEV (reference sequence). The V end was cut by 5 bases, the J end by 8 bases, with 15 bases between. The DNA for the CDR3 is TGTGCCAGCAGTCCTACAGGGTCGAACGGCTACACCATC. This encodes CASSPTGSNGYTI.

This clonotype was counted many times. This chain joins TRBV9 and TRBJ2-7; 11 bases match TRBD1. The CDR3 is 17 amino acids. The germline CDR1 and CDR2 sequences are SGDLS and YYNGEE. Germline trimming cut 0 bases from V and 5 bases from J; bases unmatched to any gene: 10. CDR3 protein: CASSVDGGGQGADEQYF. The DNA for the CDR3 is TGTGCCAGCAGCGTAGACGGGGGAGGACAGGGGGCCGACGAGCAGTACTTC.

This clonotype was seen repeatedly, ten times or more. CDR3 in DNA: TGTGCCAGCAGCTTAGGAGGACTAGCGGGAGGGCCCTACAATGAGCAGTTCTTC. Translating gives CASSLGGLAGGPYNEQFF. The chain joins TRBV11-1 to TRBJ2-1, with 15 bases matching TRBD2. The CDR3 is 18 residues long. Trimming took 1 base from V and 2 from J; bases not matched to a gene: 3. Germline V gives CDR1 SGHAT, CDR2 FQDESV (reference sequence).

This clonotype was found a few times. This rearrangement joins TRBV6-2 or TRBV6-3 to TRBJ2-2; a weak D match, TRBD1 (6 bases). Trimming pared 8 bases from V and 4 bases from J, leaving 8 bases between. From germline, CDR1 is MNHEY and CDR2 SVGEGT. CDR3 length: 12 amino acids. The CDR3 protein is CASRTATGELFF. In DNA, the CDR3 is TGTGCCAGCCGGACAGCCACCGGGGAGCTGTTTTTT.

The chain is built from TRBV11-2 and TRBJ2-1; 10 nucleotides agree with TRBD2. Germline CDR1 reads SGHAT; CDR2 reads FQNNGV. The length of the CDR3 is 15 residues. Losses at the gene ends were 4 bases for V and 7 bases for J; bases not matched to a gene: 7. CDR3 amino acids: CASSSLAGLQNEQFF. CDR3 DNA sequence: TGTGCCAGCAGCTCACTAGCGGGACTTCAGAATGAGCAGTTCTTC.

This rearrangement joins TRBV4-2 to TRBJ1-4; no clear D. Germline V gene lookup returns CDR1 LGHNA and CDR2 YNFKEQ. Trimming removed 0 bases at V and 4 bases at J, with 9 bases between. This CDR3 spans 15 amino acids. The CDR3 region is CASSQDPGSNEKLFF. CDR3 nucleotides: TGTGCCAGCAGCCAAGATCCCGGGAGTAATGAAAAACTGTTTTTT.

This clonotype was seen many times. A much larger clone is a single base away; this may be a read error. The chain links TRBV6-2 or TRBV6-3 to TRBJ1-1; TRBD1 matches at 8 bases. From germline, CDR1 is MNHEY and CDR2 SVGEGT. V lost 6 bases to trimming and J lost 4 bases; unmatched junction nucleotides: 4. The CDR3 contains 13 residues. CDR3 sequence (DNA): TGTGCCAGCAGCCCGACAGGGGTCACTGAAGCTTTCTTT. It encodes CASSPTGVTEAFF.

The CDR3 DNA follows: TGTGCCAGCGACACCGGGACAGGCCAATATGGCTACACCTTC. It yields the protein CASDTGTGQYGYTF. The gene calls are TRBV2 and TRBJ1-2; TRBD1 matches 8 bases. The CDR3 contains 14 residues. Per the germline V gene, CDR1 is SNHLY and CDR2 is FYNNEI. V shed 8 bases, J shed 5 bases, and the junction held 10 bases outside the gene matches.

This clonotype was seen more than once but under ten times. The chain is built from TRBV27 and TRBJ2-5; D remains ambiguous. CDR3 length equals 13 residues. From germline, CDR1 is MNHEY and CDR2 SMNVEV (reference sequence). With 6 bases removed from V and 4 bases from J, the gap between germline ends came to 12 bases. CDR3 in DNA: TGTGCCAGCAGCCAAGTGGGTATAGAGACCCAGTACTTC. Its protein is CASSQVGIETQYF.

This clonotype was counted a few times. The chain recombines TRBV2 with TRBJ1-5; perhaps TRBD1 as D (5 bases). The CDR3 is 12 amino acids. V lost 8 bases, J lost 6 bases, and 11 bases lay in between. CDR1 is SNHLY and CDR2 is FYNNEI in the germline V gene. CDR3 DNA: TGTGCCAGCCGGGGGGACCCTCAGCCCCAGCATTTT. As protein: CASRGDPQPQHF. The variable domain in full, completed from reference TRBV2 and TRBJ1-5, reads EPEVTQTPSHQVTQMGQEVILRCVPISNHLYFYWYRQILGQKVEFLVSFYNNEISEKSEIFDDQFSVERPDGSNFTLKIRSTKLEDSAMYFCASRGDPQPQHFGDGTRLSIL.

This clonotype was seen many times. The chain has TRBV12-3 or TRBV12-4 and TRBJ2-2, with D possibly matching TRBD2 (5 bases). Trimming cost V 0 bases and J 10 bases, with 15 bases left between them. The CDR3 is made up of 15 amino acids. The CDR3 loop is CASSLAAVDAEELFF. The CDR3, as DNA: TGTGCCAGCAGTTTAGCAGCGGTTGATGCCGAGGAGCTGTTTTTT.